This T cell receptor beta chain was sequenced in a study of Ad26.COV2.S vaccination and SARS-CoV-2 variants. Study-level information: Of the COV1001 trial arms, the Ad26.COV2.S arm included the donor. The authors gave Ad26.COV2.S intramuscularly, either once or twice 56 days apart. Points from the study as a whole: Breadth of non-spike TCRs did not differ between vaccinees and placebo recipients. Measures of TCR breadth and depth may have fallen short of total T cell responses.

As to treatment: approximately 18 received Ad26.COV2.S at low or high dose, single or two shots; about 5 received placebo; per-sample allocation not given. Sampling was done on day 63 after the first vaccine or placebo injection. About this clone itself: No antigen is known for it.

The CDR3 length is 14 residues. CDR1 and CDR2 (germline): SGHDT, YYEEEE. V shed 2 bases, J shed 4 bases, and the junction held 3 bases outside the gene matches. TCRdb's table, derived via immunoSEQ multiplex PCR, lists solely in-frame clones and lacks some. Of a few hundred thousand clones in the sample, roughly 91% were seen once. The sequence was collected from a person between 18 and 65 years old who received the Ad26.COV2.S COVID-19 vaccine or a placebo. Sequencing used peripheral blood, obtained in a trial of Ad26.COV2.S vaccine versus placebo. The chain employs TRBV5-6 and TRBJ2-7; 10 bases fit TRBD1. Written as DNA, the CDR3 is TGTGCCAGCAGCTTCAGACAGGGGGCATACGAGCAGTACTTC. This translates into CASSFRQGAYEQYF.